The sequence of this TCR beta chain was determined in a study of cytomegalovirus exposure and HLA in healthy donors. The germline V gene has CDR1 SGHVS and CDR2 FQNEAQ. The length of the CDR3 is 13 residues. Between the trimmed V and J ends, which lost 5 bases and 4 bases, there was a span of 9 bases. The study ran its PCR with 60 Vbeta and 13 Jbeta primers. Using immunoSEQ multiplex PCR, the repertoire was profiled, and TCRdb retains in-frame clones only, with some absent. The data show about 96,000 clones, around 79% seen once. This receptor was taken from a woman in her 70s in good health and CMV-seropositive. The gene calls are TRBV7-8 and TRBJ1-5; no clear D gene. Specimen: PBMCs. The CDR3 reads CASSRGRNQPQHF. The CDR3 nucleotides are TGTGCCAGCAGCCGAGGTAGAAATCAGCCCCAGCATTTT.